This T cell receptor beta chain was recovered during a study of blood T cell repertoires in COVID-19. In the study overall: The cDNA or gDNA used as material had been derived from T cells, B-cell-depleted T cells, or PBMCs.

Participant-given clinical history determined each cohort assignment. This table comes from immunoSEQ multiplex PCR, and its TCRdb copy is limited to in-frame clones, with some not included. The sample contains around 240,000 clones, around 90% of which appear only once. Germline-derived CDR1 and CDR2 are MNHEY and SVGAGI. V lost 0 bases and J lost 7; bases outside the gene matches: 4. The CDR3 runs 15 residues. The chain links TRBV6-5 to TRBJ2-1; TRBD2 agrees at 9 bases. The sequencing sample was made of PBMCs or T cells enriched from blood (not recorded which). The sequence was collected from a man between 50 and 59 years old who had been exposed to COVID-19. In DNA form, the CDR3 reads TGTGCCAGCAGTTACTCCGGACTAGCGAGGAATGAGCAGTTCTTC. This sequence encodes CASSYSGLARNEQFF.